This T cell receptor beta chain is from a study of blood T cell repertoires in COVID-19. Study summary: The analysed material was cDNA or gDNA that came from T cells, B-cell-depleted T cells, or PBMCs.

In germline, CDR1 is MNHEY, CDR2 SMNVEV (reference sequence). V gave up 1 base and J gave up 3 bases, with 22 bases separating them. The CDR3 is 18 residues long. Profiling relied on immunoSEQ multiplex PCR, and the TCRdb table lists in-frame clones only, not all of them. The sample includes about 100,000 clones, about 90% of them seen just once. Sequencing was carried out using peripheral blood. The chain employs TRBV27 and TRBJ2-7; D possibly corresponds to TRBD1 (7 bases). This receptor was identified in a man aged 25-45 years in a cohort sampled during active COVID-19. The CDR3 DNA follows: TGTGCCAGCAGTTTATGGGCAGGGGGGCCGTATGGGGGCTACGAGCAGTACTTC. As protein: CASSLWAGGPYGGYEQYF.